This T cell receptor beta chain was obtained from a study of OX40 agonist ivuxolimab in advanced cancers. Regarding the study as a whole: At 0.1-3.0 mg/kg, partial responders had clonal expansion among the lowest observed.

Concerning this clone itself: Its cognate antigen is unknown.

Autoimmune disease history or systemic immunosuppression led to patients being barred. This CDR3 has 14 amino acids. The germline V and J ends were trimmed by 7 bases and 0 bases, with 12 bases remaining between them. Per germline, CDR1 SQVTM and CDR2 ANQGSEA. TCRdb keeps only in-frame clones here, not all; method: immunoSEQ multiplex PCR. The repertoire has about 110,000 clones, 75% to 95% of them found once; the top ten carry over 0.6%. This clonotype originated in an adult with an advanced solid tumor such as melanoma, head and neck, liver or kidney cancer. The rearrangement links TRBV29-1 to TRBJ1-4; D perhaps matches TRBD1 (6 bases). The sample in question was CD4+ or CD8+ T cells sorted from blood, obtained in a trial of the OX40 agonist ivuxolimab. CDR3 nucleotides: TGCAGCGGTCTGGACAGCGCAACTAATGAAAAACTGTTTTTT. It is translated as CSGLDSATNEKLFF.